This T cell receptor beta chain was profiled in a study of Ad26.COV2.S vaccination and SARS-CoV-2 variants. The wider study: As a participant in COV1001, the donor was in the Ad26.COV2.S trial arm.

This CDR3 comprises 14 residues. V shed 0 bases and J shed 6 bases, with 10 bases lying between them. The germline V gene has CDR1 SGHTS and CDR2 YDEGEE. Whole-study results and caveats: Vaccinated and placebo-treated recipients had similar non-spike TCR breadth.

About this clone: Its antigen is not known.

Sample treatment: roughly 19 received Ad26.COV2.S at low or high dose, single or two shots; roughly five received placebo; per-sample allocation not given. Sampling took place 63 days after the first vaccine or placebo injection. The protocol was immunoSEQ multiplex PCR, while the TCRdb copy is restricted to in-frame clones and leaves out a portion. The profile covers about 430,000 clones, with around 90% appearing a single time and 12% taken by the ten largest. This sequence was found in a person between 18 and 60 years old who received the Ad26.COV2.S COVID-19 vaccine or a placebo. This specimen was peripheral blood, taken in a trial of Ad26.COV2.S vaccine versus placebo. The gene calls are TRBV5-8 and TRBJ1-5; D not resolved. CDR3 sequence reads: CASSLAFIGQPQHF. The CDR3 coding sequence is TGTGCCAGCAGCTTGGCATTCATCGGTCAGCCCCAGCATTTT.